Listed below are T cell receptor beta chains from one sample, sequenced in a study of blood T cell repertoires in COVID-19. The protocol was immunoSEQ multiplex PCR, while the TCRdb copy is restricted to in-frame clones and leaves out a portion. The sample consists of some 250,000 clones, approximately 83% of them appearing once. Sequencing input: peripheral blood. These receptors were taken from a man between 50 and 59 years old with active or convalescent COVID-19. Both conserved end residues are part of each CDR3. A D gene is named only where the DNA matches it firmly. Clone sizes are given selectively: once, few, many, or a class where the clone is expanded.

TRBV5-4	NA	TRBJ1-1	TRBD1	TGTGCCAGCAGACCCACTGACAGGGCAAACACTGAAGCTTTCTTT	CASRPTDRANTEAFF
TRBV5-1	NA	TRBJ1-3	NA	TGCGCCAGCACTGGAGCGGACACCATATATTTT	CASTGADTIYF
TRBV19	NA	TRBJ2-5	TRBD1	TGTGCCAGTACCCCCGGGACAGGGGGCGCGGGCGAGACCCAGTACTTC	CASTPGTGGAGETQYF
TRBV9	NA	TRBJ1-6	TRBD1	TGTGCCAGCAGCGTAGCGGCAGGGGGAACACCCCTCCACTTT	CASSVAAGGTPLHF
TRBV12-3/TRBV12-4	NA	TRBJ2-7	NA	TGTGCCTGCGCCATCACCTACGAGCAGTACTTC	CACAITYEQYF
TRBV11-2	NA	TRBJ1-4	TRBD1	TGTGCCAGCAGCCCCGGGGGACAGGCAGGCGAAAAACTGTTTTTT	CASSPGGQAGEKLFF
TRBV5-6	NA	TRBJ1-2	TRBD1	TGTGCCAGCAGCTTGGTTTCCCGGACAGGGTCTAGCTATGGCTACACCTTC	CASSLVSRTGSSYGYTF
TRBV28	NA	TRBJ2-1	NA	TGTGCCAGCAATCTCGGGGGATTCTACAATGAGCAGTTCTTC	CASNLGGFYNEQFF
TRBV7-3	NA	TRBJ1-2	TRBD1	TGTGCCAGCGGTTCGACAGGGGGCGGAGGCTACACCTTC	CASGSTGGGGYTF
TRBV25-1	NA	TRBJ1-6	NA	TGTGCCAGCAGTGAATTAGTGAGCTCCTATAATTCACCCCTCCACTTT	CASSELVSSYNSPLHF
TRBV7-2	many	TRBJ2-7	TRBD1	TGTGCCAGCTGTCGGGGACAGGGCCCCTACGAGCAGTACTTC	CASCRGQGPYEQYF
TRBV14	NA	TRBJ2-3	TRBD2	TGTGCCAGCAGTCAAAGGACTAGCGGGGCAAATACGCAGTATTTT	CASSQRTSGANTQYF
TRBV7-2	NA	TRBJ2-5	NA	TGTGCCAGCAGCTTAGACAGCGGGCCCCAAGAGACCCAGTACTTC	CASSLDSGPQETQYF
TRBV6-5	NA	TRBJ2-3	TRBD2	TGTGCCAGCAGTTACTCGAATAGCGGGGATACGCAGTATTTT	CASSYSNSGDTQYF
TRBV7-8	NA	TRBJ2-1	NA	TGTGCCAGCAGCTTAGTGGGAGGCTCTGCTGAGCAGTTCTTC	CASSLVGGSAEQFF
TRBV14	NA	TRBJ1-6	TRBD1	TGTGCCAGCAGCCCCCACGGCAGGGGGTTTTCTGGGTCACCCCTCCACTTT	CASSPHGRGFSGSPLHF
TRBV12-3/TRBV12-4	NA	TRBJ1-2	TRBD1	TGTGCCAGCAGGACAGGGAGCGATGGCTACACCTTC	CASRTGSDGYTF
TRBV3-1/TRBV3-2	NA	TRBJ2-7	TRBD2	TGTGCCAGCAGCCCCCAGCGGGGGGGGTACGAGCAGTACTTC	CASSPQRGGYEQYF
TRBV9	NA	TRBJ2-7	NA	TGTGCCAGCAGCGGCCGGGACAACTACGAGCAGTACTTC	CASSGRDNYEQYF
TRBV7-8	NA	TRBJ1-4	NA	TGTGCCAGCAGCTCCAGGGACGCCGGGGGAAAACTGTTTTTT	CASSSRDAGGKLFF
TRBV9	NA	TRBJ2-2	TRBD1	TGTGCCAGCAGCGTAACCGACAGGGGCTATACCGGGGAGCTGTTTTTT	CASSVTDRGYTGELFF
TRBV12-5	NA	TRBJ1-5	NA	TGTGCTAACCGAGGCCCCTTGGGCAATCAGCCCCAGCATTTT	CANRGPLGNQPQHF
TRBV6-5	NA	TRBJ2-7	TRBD1	TGTGCCAGCACTTTCGGGACAGGGGTTTACGAGCAGTACTTC	CASTFGTGVYEQYF
TRBV27	NA	TRBJ1-1	NA	TGTGCCAGCAGTTTCCAATCGTCCGGGGGGCGTGGAACTGAAGCTTTCTTT	CASSFQSSGGRGTEAFF
TRBV28	once	TRBJ1-1	NA	TGTGCCAGCAACTCCCCCTCCTCTGGGGCAGGCACTGAAGCTTTCTTT	CASNSPSSGAGTEAFF
TRBV9	NA	TRBJ1-5	NA	TGTGCCAGCAGCGCCACAGATAGCAATCAGCCCCAGCATTTT	CASSATDSNQPQHF
TRBV9	NA	TRBJ2-3	NA	TGTGCCAGCAGCGGGTCAGGGGCCGGGACAGATACGCAGTATTTT	CASSGSGAGTDTQYF
TRBV9	NA	TRBJ1-1	NA	TGTGCCAGCAGCGTAGCGGGGGAAGGCACTGAAGCTTTCTTT	CASSVAGEGTEAFF
TRBV19	NA	TRBJ1-3	TRBD1	TGTGCCAGTGGAGTGACAGGGGCTGGAAACACCATATATTTT	CASGVTGAGNTIYF
TRBV5-4	NA	TRBJ1-1	TRBD1	TGTGCCAGCAGCTCCCAAGACAGGGGGAAGGGGAGGGCTTTCTTT	CASSSQDRGKGRAFF
TRBV3-1/TRBV3-2	NA	TRBJ1-4	NA	TGTGCCAGCAGCCAACTCGCCGGGAATGAAAAACTGTTTTTT	CASSQLAGNEKLFF
TRBV24-1	NA	TRBJ2-1	TRBD2	TGTGCCACCAGTGATCCTAGCGGGGGGGCCTACAATGAGCAGTTCTTC	CATSDPSGGAYNEQFF
TRBV29-1	NA	TRBJ2-7	NA	TGCAGCGCCCGACACGGAGGTAAGGGCGAGCAGTACTTC	CSARHGGKGEQYF
TRBV5-5	few	TRBJ1-1	TRBD1	TGTGCCAGCAGCCCTCGCGACAGGGGACTAAACACTGAAGCTTTCTTT	CASSPRDRGLNTEAFF
TRBV2	NA	TRBJ1-2	NA	TGTGCCAGCAGTGCAGGGGTCCCTAACTATGGCTACACCTTC	CASSAGVPNYGYTF
TRBV27	NA	TRBJ2-3	TRBD2	TGTGCCAGCAGTGAAAAGATACTAGCGGGCACAGATACGCAGTATTTT	CASSEKILAGTDTQYF
TRBV5-1	NA	TRBJ2-1	TRBD2	TGCGCCAGCAGCTTGACTCTAGCGGGGGGGTATGAGCAGTTCTTC	CASSLTLAGGYEQFF
TRBV5-5	NA	TRBJ2-7	NA	TGTGCCAGCAGCTTGGTGGACAGCTACGAGCAGTACTTC	CASSLVDSYEQYF
TRBV6-1	NA	TRBJ2-7	TRBD2	TGTGCCAGCAGTGATTTCGGGGGGGGCCGAAAGTACGAGCAGTACTTC	CASSDFGGGRKYEQYF
TRBV7-3	NA	TRBJ2-1	TRBD2	TGTGCCAGCAGCTACCTAGCGGGGAGCTCCTACAATGAGCAGTTCTTC	CASSYLAGSSYNEQFF
TRBV10-3	NA	TRBJ2-3	TRBD2	TGTGCCATCAGTGAGCCCCCCGGGAGGGGTACAGATACGCAGTATTTT	CAISEPPGRGTDTQYF
TRBV6-5	NA	TRBJ2-7	NA	TGTGCCAGCAGGGGAACAGGGAGCTCCTACGAGCAGTACTTC	CASRGTGSSYEQYF